The sequence of this TCR beta chain was determined in a study of blood T cell repertoires in COVID-19. Assay: immunoSEQ multiplex PCR; the TCRdb copy retains only in-frame clones and omits some. The repertoire holds more than 400,000 clones, with 70% to 90% as singletons. The CDR3 is made up of 17 amino acids. V gave up 0 bases and J gave up 1 base, with 16 bases separating them. Germline CDR1 and CDR2: LNHDA and SQIVND (reference sequence). The specimen sequenced was peripheral blood. This sequence originates from a human donor in a cohort sampled during active COVID-19. The rearrangement uses TRBV19 and TRBJ2-7, with D perhaps TRBD2 (6 bases). As DNA, the CDR3 is TGTGCCAGTAGTATAGATCTGTGGGACTCCGGATCCTACGAGCAGTACTTC. Protein sequence: CASSIDLWDSGSYEQYF.